This passage covers 21 T cell receptor beta chains from one sample sequenced in a study of T cell responses to AZD1222 COVID-19 vaccine. Measured with immunoSEQ multiplex PCR; TCRdb has only the in-frame clones, and not every one. Seen here are 150,000 to 200,000 clones, 85% to 95% observed once, and the top ten hold around 4.4%. This material consisted of peripheral blood, taken on day 0 of AZD1222 vaccination. Receptors were obtained from an adult in good health.

The V gene is TRBV5-1, the J gene TRBJ1-1, with 8 bases aligning to TRBD1. The CDR3 is made up of 17 amino acids. After removal of 6 bases from V and 4 bases from J, the junction contained 17 bases not matched to a gene. Looked up from germline, CDR1 is SGHRS and CDR2 is YFSETQ. The CDR3 reads CASTYSLSGGQATEAFF. CDR3 DNA sequence: TGCGCCAGCACCTATTCACTGTCAGGGGGCCAGGCCACTGAAGCTTTCTTT.

This chain uses TRBV19 with TRBJ2-1; possibly TRBD1 for D (6 bases). Trimming pared 5 bases from V and 2 bases from J, leaving 13 bases between. CDR3 size: 15 residues. Looked up from germline, CDR1 is LNHDA and CDR2 is SQIVND (reference sequence). CDR3 nucleotide sequence: TGTGCCAGTAGTCTTTCAGGGGACCCCTACAATGAGCAGTTCTTC. Translation: CASSLSGDPYNEQFF.

V gene TRBV27 combines with J gene TRBJ1-2, with TRBD1 matching over 7 bases. From germline, CDR1 is MNHEY and CDR2 SMNVEV (reference sequence). V was clipped by 2 bases and J by 0 bases; unmatched bases: 6. The CDR3 sequence is 16 residues long. The CDR3 DNA is TGTGCCAGCAGTTTACGGAGGGACAGTCCTAACTATGGCTACACCTTC. As protein: CASSLRRDSPNYGYTF.

Notes on this clone: Within the sample, other DNA sequences also encode this same CDR3. CDR3 DNA sequence: TGTGCCACCAGCAGTGACAGGTCTAACTATGGCTACACCTTC. Its translation: CATSSDRSNYGYTF. The V gene is TRBV15, the J gene TRBJ1-2; weak D call: TRBD1 (6 bases). V lost 3 bases and J lost 0, with 8 bases in between. CDR1 and CDR2 (germline): LNHNV, YYDKDF (reference sequence). There are 14 residues in the CDR3.

The chain links TRBV13 to TRBJ2-1, with D possibly being TRBD2 (5 bases). This CDR3 is 13 amino acids long. The germline V gene encodes CDR1 PRHDT and CDR2 FYEKMQ (reference sequence). V was trimmed by 2 bases and J by 7 bases, leaving 9 bases between them. The CDR3, as DNA: TGTGCCAGCAGCTTAACTAGATTGAATGAGCAGTTCTTC. Translating gives CASSLTRLNEQFF.

The gene calls are TRBV7-9 and TRBJ1-1, with D perhaps TRBD1 (6 bases). Per germline, CDR1 SEHNR and CDR2 FQNEAQ (reference sequence). V shed 5 bases and J shed 5 bases, with 15 bases lying between them. This CDR3 region has 14 residues. This CDR3 is CASSGRTVLTEAFF. The CDR3 nucleotides read TGTGCCAGCAGCGGACGGACAGTGTTAACTGAAGCTTTCTTT. Supplemented by reference TRBV7-9 and TRBJ1-1, the full variable domain reads DTGVSQNPRHKITKRGQNVTFRCDPISEHNRLYWYRQTLGQGPEFLTYFQNEAQLEKSRLLSDRFSAERPKGSFSTLEIQRTEQGDSAMYLCASSGRTVLTEAFFGQGTRLTVV.

CDR3 DNA sequence: TGTGCCAGCAGTCCCCGGGGGGAGGGTGAGCAGTTCTTC. Translated: CASSPRGEGEQFF. The chain uses TRBV6-5 and TRBJ2-1; 7 nucleotides agree with TRBD2. The CDR3 contains 13 residues. The J segment lost 9 bases and the V segment lost 5 bases, leaving 7 bases of the junction unmatched. Germline CDR1 and CDR2: MNHEY and SVGAGI.

The V call is TRBV27, the J call TRBJ2-4; 9 nucleotides align to TRBD2. CDR1 and CDR2 from the germline V gene are MNHEY and SMNVEV (reference sequence). The CDR3 covers 13 residues. Unmatched junction bases numbered 4, after V lost 2 bases and J lost 11 bases. The CDR3 DNA reads TGTGCCAGCAGTTTAGTGTCTAGCGGGGTTCAGTACTTC. This codes for CASSLVSSGVQYF.

This clone was detected once. The V and J genes are TRBV11-3 and TRBJ2-1, with D unresolved. CDR1 and CDR2 from the germline V gene are SGHNT and YENEEA. V was shortened by 3 bases and J by 2 bases, with 8 bases between the two germline ends. The CDR3 extends over 14 amino acids. CDR3 in amino acids: CASSFGQTYNEQFF. In nucleotides, the CDR3 is TGTGCCAGCAGCTTTGGGCAGACCTACAATGAGCAGTTCTTC. Based on the CDR3 plus reference TRBV11-3 and TRBJ2-1, the full variable domain is EAGVVQSPRYKIIEKKQPVAFWCNPISGHNTLYWYLQNLGQGPELLIRYENEEAVDDSQLPKDRFSAERLKGVDSTLKIQPAELGDSAVYLCASSFGQTYNEQFFGPGTRLTVL.

The rearrangement joins TRBV5-1 to TRBJ2-7, with 7 nucleotides matching TRBD2. This CDR3 has 15 amino acids. The trim removed 0 bases at V and 3 bases at J, leaving 6 bases unmatched. Germline V lookup: CDR1 SGHRS, CDR2 YFSETQ. CDR3 in DNA: TGCGCCAGCAGCTTGGCACCGACTAGCAGCTACGAGCAGTACTTC. It is translated as CASSLAPTSSYEQYF.

The gene calls are TRBV29-1 and TRBJ1-4; D is unresolved. Trimming removed 4 bases at V and 8 bases at J, with 14 bases between. Germline-derived CDR1 and CDR2 are SQVTM and ANQGSEA. The CDR3 spans 13 residues. CDR3 loop: CSVVLQVGEKLFF. The CDR3 nucleotides are TGCAGCGTTGTCTTGCAGGTCGGGGAAAAACTGTTTTTT.

This chain joins TRBV7-2 and TRBJ1-4, with a possible D match to TRBD1 (5 bases). Deletions cut 2 bases from V and 8 bases from J, with 12 bases between. CDR3 length equals 14 residues. Germline V gives CDR1 SGHTA, CDR2 FQGNSA. In DNA form, the CDR3 reads TGTGCCAGCAGCTTAATATGGGGACGGGAAAAACTGTTTTTT. Protein product: CASSLIWGREKLFF.

V usage is TRBV3-1 (or the pseudogene TRBV3-2) and J usage is TRBJ1-1; perhaps TRBD1 as D (6 bases). V was trimmed by 1 base and J by 5 bases, leaving 14 bases between them. Germline CDR1 is LGHDT and CDR2 is YNNKEL (reference sequence). The CDR3 contains 15 residues. The CDR3 DNA sequence: TGTGCCAGCAGCCAAGGTTGGGGGGCAGCAACTGAAGCTTTCTTT. Its translation: CASSQGWGAATEAFF.

This chain connects TRBV4-1 to TRBJ1-1, with 7 bases aligning to TRBD1. The CDR3 covers 15 residues. Looked up from germline, CDR1 is MGHRA and CDR2 is YSYEKL. V lost 1 base, J lost 3 bases, and 5 bases stayed unmatched. Here the CDR3 reads CASSQGVRGDTEAFF. The DNA of the CDR3 is TGCGCCAGCAGCCAAGGTGTCAGGGGGGACACTGAAGCTTTCTTT.

This chain connects TRBV10-1 to TRBJ2-7; a possible D gene is TRBD2 (6 bases). CDR1 is WNHNN, CDR2 SYGVQD, per germline (reference sequence). Trimming left V 5 bases short and J 2 bases short, with 19 bases between. The CDR3 contains 16 residues. CDR3 in amino acids: CASSPRFGGTPYEQYF. CDR3 coding DNA: TGCGCCAGCAGTCCCCGTTTTGGGGGGACCCCCTACGAGCAGTACTTC.

The chain's CDR3 is CAWSVSRDTEAFF. For the CDR3, the DNA is TGTGCCTGGAGTGTCTCCAGGGACACTGAAGCTTTCTTT. V usage is TRBV30 and J usage is TRBJ1-1, with TRBD1 as a possible D gene (5 bases). The CDR3 is 13 residues long. Germline lookup yields CDR1 GTSNPN and CDR2 SVGIG (reference sequence). Trimming took off 0 bases at V and 3 bases at J, with 8 bases between the two ends.

The gene calls are TRBV10-3 and TRBJ2-5; 10 bases line up with TRBD2. Germline V gives CDR1 ENHRY, CDR2 SYGVKD. Germline trimming cut 6 bases from V and 2 bases from J; bases unmatched to any gene: 6. The CDR3 length is 15 residues. The chain's CDR3 is CAIRPGLAEQETQYF. The CDR3 nucleotides are TGTGCCATCAGACCCGGACTAGCGGAACAAGAGACCCAGTACTTC.

The chain uses TRBV11-3 and TRBJ2-7; 7 nucleotides line up with TRBD1. The CDR3 is 15 amino acids. Germline CDR1 reads SGHNT; CDR2 reads YENEEA. The J segment lost 4 bases and the V segment lost 5 bases, leaving 11 bases of the junction unmatched. The CDR3 here is CASSARIGTAYEQYF. CDR3 coding DNA: TGTGCCAGCAGCGCCCGAATCGGGACAGCATACGAGCAGTACTTC. Full variable domain (rest looked up from reference TRBV11-3 and TRBJ2-7): EAGVVQSPRYKIIEKKQPVAFWCNPISGHNTLYWYLQNLGQGPELLIRYENEEAVDDSQLPKDRFSAERLKGVDSTLKIQPAELGDSAVYLCASSARIGTAYEQYFGPGTRLTVT.

The gene calls are TRBV5-4 and TRBJ1-5, with 8 positions matching TRBD1. From germline, CDR1 is SGHNT and CDR2 YYREEE (reference sequence). The CDR3 consists of 14 residues. The ends lost 4 bases at V and 3 bases at J; junction bases unmatched: 3. The DNA for the CDR3 is TGTGCCAGCAGCCTGGACAGGGCCAATCAGCCCCAGCATTTT. This codes for CASSLDRANQPQHF. Supplemented by reference TRBV5-4 and TRBJ1-5, the full variable domain reads ETGVTQSPTHLIKTRGQQVTLRCSSQSGHNTVSWYQQALGQGPQFIFQYYREEENGRGNFPPRFSGLQFPNYSSELNVNALELDDSALYLCASSLDRANQPQHFGDGTRLSIL.

V usage is TRBV11-2 and J usage is TRBJ2-1; D might be TRBD1 (6 bases). Germline assignment: CDR1 SGHAT and CDR2 FQNNGV. V lost 5 bases to trimming and J lost 15 bases, with 23 bases between them. The CDR3 loop spans 14 amino acids. This chain's CDR3 is CASSADSRIEYVFF. CDR3 nucleotide sequence: TGTGCCAGCAGCGCGGACAGTCGAATCGAGTATGTGTTCTTC. The full variable domain, in which reference TRBV11-2 and TRBJ2-1 provide the parts outside the CDR3, is EAGVAQSPRYKIIEKRQSVAFWCNPISGHATLYWYQQILGQGPKLLIQFQNNGVVDDSQLPKDRFSAERLKGVDSTLKIQPAKLEDSAVYLCASSADSRIEYVFFGPGTRLTVL.

V is TRBV27 and J is TRBJ1-5; the match to TRBD1 covers 7 bases. V gave up 6 bases and J gave up 1 base; unmatched junction bases: 3. The CDR3 runs 14 residues. The germline gives CDR1 MNHEY, CDR2 SMNVEV (reference sequence). Here the CDR3 reads CASSRQGSNQPQHF. CDR3 coding DNA: TGTGCCAGCAGCAGACAGGGCAGCAATCAGCCCCAGCATTTT.